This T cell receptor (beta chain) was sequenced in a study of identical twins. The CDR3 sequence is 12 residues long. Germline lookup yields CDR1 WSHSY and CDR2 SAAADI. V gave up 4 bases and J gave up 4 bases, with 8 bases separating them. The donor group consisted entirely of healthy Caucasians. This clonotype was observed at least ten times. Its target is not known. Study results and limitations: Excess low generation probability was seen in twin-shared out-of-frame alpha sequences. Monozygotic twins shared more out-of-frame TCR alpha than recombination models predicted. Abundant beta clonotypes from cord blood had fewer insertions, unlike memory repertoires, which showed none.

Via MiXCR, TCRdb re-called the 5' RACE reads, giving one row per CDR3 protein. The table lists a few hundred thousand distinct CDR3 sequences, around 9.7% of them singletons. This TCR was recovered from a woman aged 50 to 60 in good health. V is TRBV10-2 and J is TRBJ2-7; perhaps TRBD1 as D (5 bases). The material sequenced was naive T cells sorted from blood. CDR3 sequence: CASSAGSYEQYV. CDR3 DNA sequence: TGCGCCAGCAGTGCAGGGTCATACGAGCAGTACGTC.